This T cell receptor beta chain came from a study of blood T cells in healthy people across ages (dated by TCRdb to 2013 to 2016). Context from the whole study: In model experiments, template switching captured roughly one uniquely barcoded TCR beta cDNA molecule for every two T cells. Donors were grouped into four age groups: young (average roughly 16 years), middle-aged (around 39), aged (roughly 62) and long-lived (around 80). For two donors (one aged 18 to 30 and one aged 80 or older), the study analyzed two additional independent replicas of 1 million unique cDNA reads from the same blood draw. To avoid experimental bias, donors of different ages were randomly spread across the sequencing lanes. To track age-related changes in TCR beta repertoire diversity, the study relied on deep sequencing normalized with unique cDNA molecular identifiers.

What the study reported, not specific to this receptor: Estimates of total diversity based on one million sequenced T cells were regarded as lower bounds and as underestimates. There was a strong correlation between observed TCR beta diversity and the percentage of naive T cells measured by flow cytometry. The long-lived group showed more naive CD4+ T cells, fewer expanded clones and increased TCR diversity than the aged group, suggesting age selection. As age increased, observed TCR beta diversity per million T cells dropped in a roughly linear way, and a significant reduction was already evident by age about 40. Because donor CMV infection status was unknown, age-related changes in expanded clonotypes were potentially confounded. Because profiling used bulk unsorted PBMCs, naive and antigen-experienced compartments could not be compared conclusively.

A note on this clonotype: Its antigen is still unknown. The input lacks base qualities; no much larger clone sits a single base away.

The roughly 39 donors, aged 6 to 90 years, were systemically healthy Caucasian individuals from Russia. Approximately 9.7 milliliters of peripheral blood were drawn from each donor into EDTA-treated Vacutainer tubes. Ficoll-Paque density-gradient centrifugation was used to isolate PBMCs, with at least 6 million per sample. Trizol reagent was used to extract total RNA from the PBMCs, yielding at least 5 micrograms per sample. For every donor, an aliquot of PBMCs went through flow cytometry to measure the percentages of naive CD45RAhigh/CD27high T cells. From the germline V gene (reference sequence), CDR1 is SEHNR and CDR2 is FQNEAQ. V is shortened by 11 bases, J by 10 bases, and the region joining them spans 15 bases. From its cysteine to its phenylalanine, the CDR3 spans 10 amino acids. CDR3 DNA only is kept here, 30 bases in frame from base 1. Receptors were amplified or captured by 5' RACE. Sequencing used an Illumina HiSeq 2500. A second 7 to 11 cycle PCR used a sample-barcoded 5' primer and a J-beta primer mix. A template-switch 5' adaptor carrying 12 random nucleotides introduced a unique molecular identifier onto each TCR beta cDNA molecule. Each sample yielded at least 2.5 million CDR3-containing paired-end reads. The Mint cDNA synthesis kit, primed by a TRBC-specific oligonucleotide, was used to synthesize first-strand cDNA from all RNA. After uracil-DNA glycosylase treatment, a first 18-cycle PCR used universal primers M1SS and BC2_uni_R on all cDNA. The original methods were these. Normalization of each sample was performed by random selection of 1 million high-quality reads, each carrying a distinct molecular identifier. Instead of being binned into consensus sequences, reads with shared molecular identifiers were discarded. MiTCR, with a Q25 quality threshold and the strictest error-elimination algorithm, was used for CDR3 identification, clonotype clustering and error correction. A nonparametric unseen species model with Euler transformation was used to estimate lower-bound total TCR beta diversity. TCRdb passed the public sequencing reads through fastp at Q25 and MiXCR, retaining productive beta sequences. Each CDR3 protein gets just one entry, which takes the most common genes and DNA from the rows behind it. The V and J calls reflect TCRdb's pipeline rather than the authors' work. For this sample there are about 640,000 distinct CDR3 sequences; under 70% appear just once. 30% to 40% of the sample rests with the top ten.

The chain couples TRBV7-9 to TRBJ2-7, with the D call perhaps TRBD1 or TRBD2, each one matching 6 bases. The source is a man aged 60 to 75 in good health. Sequencing was performed on blood. CDR3 sequence: CAGGPLGQYF. The sequence in DNA is TGTGCCGGGGGGCCCTTGGGCCAGTACTTC.